This T cell receptor beta chain is drawn from a study of human T cells and chemical hapten exposure. On this clonotype itself: The antigen is undetermined.

The length of the CDR3 is 13 residues. V lost 0 bases and J 9 bases, leaving 6 bases between the germline ends. The germline V gene encodes CDR1 SGHTA and CDR2 FQGNSA. Findings of the study overall: Counts of expanded TCRs at PT1 were positively correlated with patch test score. Because all patients had alopecia, their immune responses might differ from healthy ones.

Stated time point: pre-sensitization, week 0. The treatment: therapeutic diphenylcyclopropenone sensitization with weekly scalp DPC. Using its own MiXCR run on the RACE reads, TCRdb lists one record per CDR3 protein. The table lists fewer than 300,000 distinct CDR3 sequences, around 9.3% of them singletons. This TCR was sampled from a woman between 40 and 50 years old with alopecia areata. Some clones in this sample may be carry-over from other donors' samples. The V gene is TRBV7-2, the J gene TRBJ1-6; D unclear. Specimen: whole blood, collected in connection with sensitization to the hapten diphenylcyclopropenone (DPC). The CDR3 sequence is CASSLAVGSPLHF. The CDR3, as DNA: TGTGCCAGCAGCTTAGCGGTCGGTTCACCCCTCCACTTT.